These 12 T cell receptor beta chains came from one sample sequenced in a study of T cells in tuberculosis. Sorting used thawed, overnight-rested PBMC stained with anti-CD3, a viability dye and GMM-loaded CD1B tetramer. The CD1B tetramers carried C32 glucose monomycolate purified from Rhodococcus equi. This table comes from immunoSEQ multiplex PCR, and its TCRdb copy is limited to in-frame clones, with some not included. The sample yields 85,000 to 100,000 clones, approximately 91% seen once. The sequencing input was CD1b-GMM tetramer-negative cells sorted from PBMCs. These receptors were collected from an adult woman with latent tuberculosis.

The chain joins TRBV28 to TRBJ1-4, with a possible D match to TRBD1 (5 bases). Germline-derived CDR1 and CDR2 are MDHEN and SYDVKM. The V end was cut by 3 bases, the J end by 6 bases, with 17 bases between. The CDR3 spans 16 residues. CDR3 sequence reads: CASSFNPRGRDEKLFF. The CDR3 DNA reads TGTGCCAGCAGTTTCAACCCTCGGGGGAGGGATGAAAAACTGTTTTTT.

The chain joins TRBV7-2 to TRBJ2-3, with 7 nucleotides matching TRBD1. V lost 5 bases to trimming and J lost 3 bases; unmatched junction nucleotides: 5. Germline V gene lookup returns CDR1 SGHTA and CDR2 FQGNSA. This CDR3 comprises 14 residues. Written as DNA, the CDR3 is TGTGCCAGCAGCGCAGACAGGGTTACAGATACGCAGTATTTT. Translation gives CASSADRVTDTQYF.

The chain combines TRBV20-1 with TRBJ2-5; D gene ambiguous. The CDR3 length is 11 residues. Germline loops: CDR1 DFQATT, CDR2 SNEGSKA (reference sequence). The germline V and J ends were trimmed by 4 bases and 4 bases, with 7 bases remaining between them. The chain's CDR3 is CSAIQSETQYF. CDR3 DNA: TGCAGTGCTATACAGTCAGAGACCCAGTACTTC.

V is TRBV19 and J is TRBJ2-2; 10 bases match TRBD1. In germline, CDR1 is LNHDA, CDR2 SQIVND (reference sequence). The trim removed 5 bases at V and 3 bases at J, leaving 6 bases unmatched. This CDR3 has 16 amino acids. Here the CDR3 DNA reads TGTGCCAGTAGTGGCACCGGGACAGGGGACACCGGGGAGCTGTTTTTT. Encoded protein: CASSGTGTGDTGELFF.

This clone came up many times. The chain combines TRBV7-2 with TRBJ1-2; the match to TRBD1 covers 9 bases. V dropped 5 bases and J dropped 8; count of bases not matched to a gene: 12. The CDR3 consists of 15 residues. CDR1 and CDR2 (germline): SGHTA, FQGNSA. CDR3 nucleotides: TGTGCCAGCAGCCCACAGGGGGCAGGCAATAGAGGCTACACCTTC. Translating gives CASSPQGAGNRGYTF.

V gene TRBV2 combines with J gene TRBJ2-7, with 7 bases lining up with TRBD1. Looked up from germline, CDR1 is SNHLY and CDR2 is FYNNEI. Unmatched junction bases numbered 5, after V lost 6 bases and J lost 3 bases. The CDR3 has 13 residues. For the CDR3, the DNA is TGTGCCAGCAGGCCGGGACAGAACTACGAGCAGTACTTC. Its protein product is CASRPGQNYEQYF.

This chain joins TRBV19 and TRBJ2-3; 8 bases line up with TRBD2. Per the germline V gene, CDR1 is LNHDA and CDR2 is SQIVND (reference sequence). The CDR3 length is 14 residues. With 8 bases clipped from V and 6 bases from J, the junction kept 10 bases outside the gene matches. This CDR3 reads CASSSGGPQDTQYF. In DNA, the CDR3 is TGTGCCAGTTCCAGCGGGGGCCCCCAGGATACGCAGTATTTT.

V usage is TRBV9 and J usage is TRBJ2-2; 7 nucleotides agree with TRBD2. CDR1 and CDR2 from the germline V gene are SGDLS and YYNGEE. V shed 0 bases, J shed 4 bases, and the junction held 3 bases outside the gene matches. The CDR3 consists of 15 residues. In DNA, the CDR3 is TGTGCCAGCAGCGTAGAGCGGGGAGGCACCGGGGAGCTGTTTTTT. It yields the protein CASSVERGGTGELFF. The full variable domain, its missing parts supplied by reference TRBV9 and TRBJ2-2, is DSGVTQTPKHLITATGQRVTLRCSPRSGDLSVYWYQQSLDQGLQFLIQYYNGEERAKGNILERFSAQQFPDLHSELNLSSLELGDSALYFCASSVERGGTGELFFGEGSRLTVL.

This clone rates as medium-sized. This chain connects TRBV28 to TRBJ1-4; D perhaps matches TRBD1 (5 bases). Trimming took 5 bases from V and 3 from J, leaving 13 bases between them. CDR3 length: 15 residues. Germline-derived CDR1 and CDR2 are MDHEN and SYDVKM. This chain's CDR3 is CASSPPTEANEKLFF. The CDR3 region has the DNA TGTGCCAGCAGTCCTCCGACAGAAGCTAATGAAAAACTGTTTTTT.

The chain uses TRBV2 and TRBJ1-4; a possible D gene is TRBD1 (5 bases). V was pared by 7 bases and J by 0 bases, with 12 bases between. This CDR3 region has 15 residues. Per germline, CDR1 SNHLY and CDR2 FYNNEI. The CDR3 DNA sequence: TGTGCCAGCACCGTAGGAGGGGCAACTAATGAAAAACTGTTTTTT. Its translation is CASTVGGATNEKLFF. Full variable domain (remainder filled in from reference TRBV2 and TRBJ1-4): EPEVTQTPSHQVTQMGQEVILRCVPISNHLYFYWYRQILGQKVEFLVSFYNNEISEKSEIFDDQFSVERPDGSNFTLKIRSTKLEDSAMYFCASTVGGATNEKLFFGSGTQLSVL.

The chain has TRBV10-3 and TRBJ2-1; 8 bases are a match to TRBD1. J lost 5 bases, V lost 3 bases, and 12 bases had no gene match. This CDR3 has 17 amino acids. Germline V lookup: CDR1 ENHRY, CDR2 SYGVKD. CDR3 protein: CAISDWGRDRTNNEQFF. CDR3 DNA: TGTGCCATCAGTGACTGGGGTAGGGACAGGACTAACAATGAGCAGTTCTTC.

The chain uses TRBV6-6 and TRBJ1-5; D is undetermined. V shed 5 bases and J shed 4 bases, with 3 bases lying between them. The CDR3 is made up of 11 amino acids. Germline V gene lookup returns CDR1 MNHNY and CDR2 SVGAGI (reference sequence). The chain's CDR3 is CASSANQPQHF. CDR3 sequence (DNA): TGTGCCAGCAGTGCGAATCAGCCCCAGCATTTT.